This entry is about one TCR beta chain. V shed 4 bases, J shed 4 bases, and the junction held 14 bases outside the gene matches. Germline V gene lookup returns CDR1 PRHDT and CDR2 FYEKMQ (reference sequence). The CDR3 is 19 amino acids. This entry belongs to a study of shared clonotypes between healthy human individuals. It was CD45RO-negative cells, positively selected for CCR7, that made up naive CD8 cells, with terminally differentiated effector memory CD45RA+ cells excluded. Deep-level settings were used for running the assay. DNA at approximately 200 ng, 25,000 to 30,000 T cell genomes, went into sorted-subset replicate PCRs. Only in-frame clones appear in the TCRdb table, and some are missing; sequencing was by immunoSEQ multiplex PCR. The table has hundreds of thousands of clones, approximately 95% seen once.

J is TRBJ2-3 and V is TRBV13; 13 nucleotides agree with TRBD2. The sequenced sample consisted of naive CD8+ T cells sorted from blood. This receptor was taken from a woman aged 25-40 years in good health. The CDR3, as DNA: TGTGCCAGCAGCTACGGACTAGCGGGAGAGGCCGCAGATGCAGATACGCAGTATTTT. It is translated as CASSYGLAGEAADADTQYF.